This TCR beta chain was documented in a study of blood T cells in healthy people across ages. Trimming cost V 0 bases and J 8 bases, with 13 bases left between them. This CDR3 comprises 14 residues. Looked up from germline, CDR1 is LNHNV and CDR2 is YYDKDF (reference sequence). Points on this clonotype: The antigen remains undetermined.

Points from the study as a whole: Relative to aged donors, long-lived donors carried more naive CD4+ cells and displayed higher diversity.

The authors ran a second PCR of about 7 to 11 cycles using a sample-barcoded 5' primer and a J-beta primer mix. TCRdb analysed the 5' RACE reads with MiXCR anew, one entry per CDR3 protein. The table lists 800,000 or so distinct CDR3 sequences, 62% of them singletons, with about a quarter in the top ten. Sequenced input: blood. The receptor's source is a young man in good health. The chain uses TRBV15 and TRBJ1-2; D gene unclear. The CDR3 DNA sequence: TGTGCCACCAGCAGAGATCAAGGGTCGGGCGGCTACACCTTC. It is translated as CATSRDQGSGGYTF.